This T cell receptor (beta chain) comes out of a study of spatial heterogeneity in lung cancer. Background on the study: Sequence detection consistently recorded a greater number of beta-chain than alpha-chain sequences. Raw reads contained each unique TCR and UMI combination more than ten times on average.

TCRdb re-called the 5' RACE reads through MiXCR, storing one row per CDR3 protein. The profile shows 70,000 to 90,000 distinct CDR3 sequences, 13% of them singletons. Study outcomes and limitations: Relative to follow-up, resection was when ubiquitous expanded tumor TCRs appeared more in blood.

Time point specified: sample taken at primary tumor resection. Tumor, nontumor lung or frozen PBMC supplied whole RNA that was sequenced unsorted. Patients with untreated early-stage non-small cell lung cancer, numbering 55 to 75, were the donors. Comment on this clonotype: Its antigen is still unknown. A much more abundant neighbour one base away suggests this may be a read error.

This TCR came from a male donor with early-stage non-small cell lung cancer. Here the sequenced sample was PBMCs, taken at surgery.

The CDR3 nucleotides are TGTGCCAGCAGTTTATCGGCTAGCGGGGTTTACAATGAGCAGTCCTTC. It translates to CASSLSASGVYNEQSF. This chain connects TRBV27 to TRBJ2-1; 9 bases map to TRBD2. CDR3 length: 16 residues. CDR1 is MNHEY and CDR2 is SMNVEV in the germline V gene (reference sequence).